Given below is one T cell receptor (beta chain) in context. Its antigen is unknown. Time point: week 11, during vaccination. Each vaccine dose was 300 ug of mutant IDH1 20-mer peptide, with topical imiquimod. This entry comes from a study of a mutant IDH1 vaccine in newly diagnosed glioma. TCRdb keeps only in-frame clones here, not all; method: immunoSEQ multiplex PCR. The sample gives around 26,000 clones, 70% of which show up once; approximately 11% is in the top ten. The sequences come from peripheral blood mononuclear cells (PBMCs), collected from a glioma patient whose treatment included an IDH1 peptide vaccine. This sequence was found in a man aged 18 to 29 with glioma. Some clones in this sample may be carry-over from other donors' samples.

The CDR3 DNA reads TGTGCCAGCAGCGTATCCGCTTGGAACGGCTACACCTTC. This encodes CASSVSAWNGYTF. V is TRBV9 and J is TRBJ1-2; D is undetermined. Trimming removed 1 base from V and 8 bases from J, with 12 bases in between. Per germline, CDR1 SGDLS and CDR2 YYNGEE. The CDR3 contains 13 residues.